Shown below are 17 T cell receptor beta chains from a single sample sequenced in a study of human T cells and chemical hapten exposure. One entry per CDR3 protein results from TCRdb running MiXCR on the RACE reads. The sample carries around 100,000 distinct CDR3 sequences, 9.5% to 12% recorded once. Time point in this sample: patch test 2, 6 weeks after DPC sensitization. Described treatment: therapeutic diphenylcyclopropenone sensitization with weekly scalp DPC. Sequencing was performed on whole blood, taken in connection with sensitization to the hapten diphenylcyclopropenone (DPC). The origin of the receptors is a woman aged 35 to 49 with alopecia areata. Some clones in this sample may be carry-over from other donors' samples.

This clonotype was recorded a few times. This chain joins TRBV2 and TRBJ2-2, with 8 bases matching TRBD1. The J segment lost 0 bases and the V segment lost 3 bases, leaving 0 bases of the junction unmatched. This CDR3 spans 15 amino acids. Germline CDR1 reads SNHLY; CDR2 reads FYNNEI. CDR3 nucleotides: TGTGCCAGCAGTGAGGGACAGGCGAACACCGGGGAGCTGTTTTTT. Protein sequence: CASSEGQANTGELFF.

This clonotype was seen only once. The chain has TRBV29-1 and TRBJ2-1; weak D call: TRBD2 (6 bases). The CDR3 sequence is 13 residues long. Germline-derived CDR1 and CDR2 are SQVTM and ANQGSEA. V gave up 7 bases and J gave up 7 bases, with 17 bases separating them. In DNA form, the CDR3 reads TGCAGCGGACGGGAGACCGCTGGTAATGAGCAGTTCTTC. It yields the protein CSGRETAGNEQFF.

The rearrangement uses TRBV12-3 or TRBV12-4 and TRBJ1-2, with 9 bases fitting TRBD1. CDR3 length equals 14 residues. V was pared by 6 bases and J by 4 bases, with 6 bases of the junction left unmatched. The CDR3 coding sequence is TGTGCCAGCAGACGTAGGGACAGGGCCTATGGCTACACCTTC. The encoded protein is CASRRRDRAYGYTF.

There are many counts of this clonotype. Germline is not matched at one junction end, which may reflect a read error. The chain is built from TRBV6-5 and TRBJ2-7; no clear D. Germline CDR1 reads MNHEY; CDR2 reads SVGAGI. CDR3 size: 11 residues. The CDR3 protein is CASSYSHEQYF. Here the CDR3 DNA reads TGTGCCAGCAGTTACTCCCACGAGCAGTACTTC.

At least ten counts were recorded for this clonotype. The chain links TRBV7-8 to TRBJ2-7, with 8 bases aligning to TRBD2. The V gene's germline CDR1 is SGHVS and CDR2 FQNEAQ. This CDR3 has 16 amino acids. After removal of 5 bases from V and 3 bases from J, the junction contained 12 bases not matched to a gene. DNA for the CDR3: TGTGCCAGCAGCCCCCTAGGTAGCGGGACGGTCTACGAGCAGTACTTC. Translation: CASSPLGSGTVYEQYF. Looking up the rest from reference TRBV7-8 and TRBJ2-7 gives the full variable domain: GAGVSQSPRYKVAKRGQDVALRCDPISGHVSLFWYQQALGQGPEFLTYFQNEAQLDKSGLPSDRFFAERPEGSVSTLKIQRTQQEDSAVYLCASSPLGSGTVYEQYFGPGTRLTVT.

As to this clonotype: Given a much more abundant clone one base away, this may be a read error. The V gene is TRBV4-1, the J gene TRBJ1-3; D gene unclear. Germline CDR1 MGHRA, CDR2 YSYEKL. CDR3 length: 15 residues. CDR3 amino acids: CASSHPQASGTTIYF. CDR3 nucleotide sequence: TGCGCCAGCAGCCACCCGCAAGCCTCTGGAACCACCATATATTTT.

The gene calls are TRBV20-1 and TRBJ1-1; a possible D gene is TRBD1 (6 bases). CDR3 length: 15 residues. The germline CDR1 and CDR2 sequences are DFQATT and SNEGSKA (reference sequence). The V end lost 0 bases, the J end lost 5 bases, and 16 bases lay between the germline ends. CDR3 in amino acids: CSARDPRQAVTEAFF. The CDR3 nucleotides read TGCAGTGCTAGAGATCCCAGACAGGCCGTGACTGAAGCTTTCTTT.

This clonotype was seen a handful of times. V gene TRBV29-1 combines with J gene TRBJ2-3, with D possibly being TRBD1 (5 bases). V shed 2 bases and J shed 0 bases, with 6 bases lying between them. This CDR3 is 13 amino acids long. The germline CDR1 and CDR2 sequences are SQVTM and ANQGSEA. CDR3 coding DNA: TGCAGCGTTGAAAAGGGGAGCACAGATACGCAGTATTTT. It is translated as CSVEKGSTDTQYF.

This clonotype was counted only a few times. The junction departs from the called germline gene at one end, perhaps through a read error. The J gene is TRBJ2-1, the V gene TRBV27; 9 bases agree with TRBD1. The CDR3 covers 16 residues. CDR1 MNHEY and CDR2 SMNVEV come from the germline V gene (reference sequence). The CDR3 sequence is CASAPTGGGGDKEQFF. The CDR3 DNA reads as TGTGCCAGCGCACCTACAGGGGGCGGAGGAGACAAGGAGCAGTTCTTC.

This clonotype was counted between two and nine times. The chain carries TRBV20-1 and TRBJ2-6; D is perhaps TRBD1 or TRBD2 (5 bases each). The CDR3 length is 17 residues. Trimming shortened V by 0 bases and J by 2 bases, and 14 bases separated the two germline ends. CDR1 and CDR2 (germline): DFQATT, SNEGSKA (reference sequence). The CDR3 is CSARDRWGMTGANVLTF. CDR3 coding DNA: TGCAGTGCTAGAGATCGATGGGGGATGACTGGGGCCAACGTCCTGACTTTC.

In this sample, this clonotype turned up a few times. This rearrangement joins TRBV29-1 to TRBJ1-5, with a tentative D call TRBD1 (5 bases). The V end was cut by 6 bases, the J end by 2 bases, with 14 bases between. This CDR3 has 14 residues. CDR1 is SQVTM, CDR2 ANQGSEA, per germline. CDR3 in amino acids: CSVTRGEGNQPQHF. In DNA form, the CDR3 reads TGCAGCGTAACACGGGGGGAGGGCAATCAGCCCCAGCATTTT.

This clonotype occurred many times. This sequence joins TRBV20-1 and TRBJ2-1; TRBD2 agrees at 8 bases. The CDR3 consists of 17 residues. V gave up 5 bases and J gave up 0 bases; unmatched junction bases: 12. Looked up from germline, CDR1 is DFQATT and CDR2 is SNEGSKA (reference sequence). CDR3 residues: CSAGSSGWVSSYNEQFF. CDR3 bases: TGCAGTGCTGGTTCTAGCGGGTGGGTAAGCTCCTACAATGAGCAGTTCTTC.

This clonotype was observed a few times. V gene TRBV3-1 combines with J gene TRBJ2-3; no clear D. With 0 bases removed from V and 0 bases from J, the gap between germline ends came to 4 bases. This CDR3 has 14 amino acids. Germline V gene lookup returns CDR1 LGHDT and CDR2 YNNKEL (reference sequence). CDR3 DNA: TGTGCCAGCAGCCAAGAGAGGAGCACAGATACGCAGTATTTT. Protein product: CASSQERSTDTQYF.

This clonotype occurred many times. CDR3 region: CASGELAGGISTDTQYF. The CDR3 DNA sequence: TGTGCCAGCGGAGAACTAGCGGGAGGGATTAGCACAGATACGCAGTATTTT. The chain uses TRBV28 and TRBJ2-3; 13 nucleotides agree with TRBD2. The CDR3 consists of 17 residues. Germline trimming cut 8 bases from V and 0 bases from J; bases unmatched to any gene: 8. The germline gives CDR1 MDHEN, CDR2 SYDVKM.

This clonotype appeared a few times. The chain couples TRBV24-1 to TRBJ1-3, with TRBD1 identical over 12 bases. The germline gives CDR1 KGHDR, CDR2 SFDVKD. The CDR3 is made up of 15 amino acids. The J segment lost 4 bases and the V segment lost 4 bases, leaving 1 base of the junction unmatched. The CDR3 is CATSEGQGAGNTIYF. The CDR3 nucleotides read TGTGCCACCAGTGAGGGACAGGGGGCCGGAAACACCATATATTTT.

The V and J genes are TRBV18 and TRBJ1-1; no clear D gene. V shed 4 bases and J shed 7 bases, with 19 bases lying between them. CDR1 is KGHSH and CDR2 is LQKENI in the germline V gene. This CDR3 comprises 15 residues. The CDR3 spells CASSRYLVGSGEAFF. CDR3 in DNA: TGTGCCAGCTCACGGTATTTGGTGGGATCGGGTGAAGCTTTCTTT.

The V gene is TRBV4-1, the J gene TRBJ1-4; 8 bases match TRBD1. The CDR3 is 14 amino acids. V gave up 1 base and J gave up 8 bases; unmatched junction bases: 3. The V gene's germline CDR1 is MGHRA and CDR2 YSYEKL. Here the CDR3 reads CASSQGQGHEKLFF. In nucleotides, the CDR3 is TGCGCCAGCAGCCAAGGACAGGGGCACGAAAAACTGTTTTTT.